The 22 T cell receptor beta chains presented below share a single source sample, sequenced in a study of OX40 agonist ivuxolimab in advanced cancers. TCRdb's copy holds only in-frame clones and misses some; the assay was immunoSEQ multiplex PCR. The repertoire holds some 64,000 clones, with around nine tenths as singletons. Sequencing used CD4+ or CD8+ T cells sorted from blood, obtained in a trial of the OX40 agonist ivuxolimab. Receptors were obtained from an adult with an advanced solid tumor such as melanoma, head and neck, liver or kidney cancer.

This clone was seen only once. The J gene is TRBJ2-2, the V gene TRBV6-1; D remains unclear. The CDR3 is made up of 11 amino acids. V was shortened by 6 bases and J by 9 bases, with 8 bases between the two germline ends. Per germline, CDR1 MNHNS and CDR2 SASEGT. The CDR3 spells CASRRQWELFF. The CDR3 region has the DNA TGTGCCAGCAGACGCCAGTGGGAGCTGTTTTTT.

The V gene is TRBV6-1, the J gene TRBJ1-5; D uncertain. Trimming removed 0 bases from V and 6 bases from J, with 9 bases in between. Per the germline V gene, CDR1 is MNHNS and CDR2 is SASEGT. The CDR3 runs to 14 residues. DNA for the CDR3: TGTGCCAGCAGTGAAGCGCATGGATCTCAGCCCCAGCATTTT. Its protein product is CASSEAHGSQPQHF.

The gene calls are TRBV6-5 and TRBJ2-3; the D is unclear. The ends were cut back, 6 bases at V and 8 bases at J, with 12 bases in the middle. CDR3 length: 12 amino acids. CDR1 and CDR2 from the germline V gene are MNHEY and SVGAGI. Written as DNA, the CDR3 is TGTGCCAGCAGCCGAGAGCGAGGTACGCAGTATTTT. Translation gives CASSRERGTQYF.

The V gene is TRBV10-3, the J gene TRBJ2-7, with 10 bases identical to TRBD1. CDR1 and CDR2 (germline): ENHRY, SYGVKD. The CDR3 sequence is 14 residues long. V was pared by 6 bases and J by 3 bases, with 5 bases of the junction left unmatched. The DNA for the CDR3 is TGTGCCATCAGCCCGGGACAGGGGAACTACGAGCAGTACTTC. It is translated as CAISPGQGNYEQYF.

The chain couples TRBV18 to TRBJ2-7, with a tentative D call TRBD2 (6 bases). Germline CDR1 and CDR2: KGHSH and LQKENI. The CDR3 has 15 amino acids. V was clipped by 0 bases and J by 6 bases, with 15 bases between them. The CDR3 DNA sequence: TGTGCCAGCTCACCACCTAGCGGAAAGGATGGCGAGCAGTACTTC. Amino acids: CASSPPSGKDGEQYF.

The sample holds a few counts of this clone. The CDR3 sequence is CASSPRGGAGAKNIQYF. CDR3 bases: TGTGCCAGCAGCCCTCGGGGGGGAGCGGGAGCCAAAAACATTCAGTACTTC. V and J are TRBV9 and TRBJ2-4, with 8 positions matching TRBD2. After removal of 4 bases from V and 0 bases from J, the junction contained 9 bases not matched to a gene. The germline CDR1 and CDR2 sequences are SGDLS and YYNGEE. The length of the CDR3 is 17 residues.

V and J are TRBV6-6 and TRBJ1-5, with a possible D match to TRBD1 (5 bases). Germline loops: CDR1 MNHNY, CDR2 SVGAGI (reference sequence). Trimming left V 7 bases short and J 7 bases short, with 23 bases between. The CDR3 runs to 16 residues. CDR3 region: CASTPFGTPAAQPQHF. CDR3 nucleotides: TGTGCCAGCACCCCGTTCGGGACTCCCGCCGCGCAGCCCCAGCATTTT.

This sequence joins TRBV18 and TRBJ1-5, with TRBD1 matching over 8 bases. The junction had 6 bases not matched to a gene; V was cut back by 1 base and J by 1 base. The CDR3 spans 17 residues. Germline assignment: CDR1 KGHSH and CDR2 LQKENI. As DNA, the CDR3 is TGTGCCAGCTCACCACTCGCCAGGGGGCTAAGCAATCAGCCCCAGCATTTT. Translated: CASSPLARGLSNQPQHF.

The chain uses TRBV5-6 and TRBJ2-1; 11 bases align to TRBD2. The J segment lost 8 bases and the V segment lost 5 bases, leaving 12 bases of the junction unmatched. Germline CDR1 and CDR2: SGHDT and YYEEEE. This CDR3 spans 16 amino acids. CDR3 DNA: TGTGCCAGCAGAAAGGTAGCGGGAGGGCCTATACATGAGCAGTTCTTC. It encodes CASRKVAGGPIHEQFF.

The genes are TRBV27 and TRBJ2-1; 8 positions match TRBD2. Trimming at V came to 3 bases and at J to 6 bases, leaving 13 bases not matched to a gene. Germline V gives CDR1 MNHEY, CDR2 SMNVEV (reference sequence). The CDR3 covers 17 residues. The CDR3 sequence: CASSLISGKWGSNEQFF. The CDR3 DNA sequence: TGTGCCAGCAGTTTGATTAGCGGGAAGTGGGGTAGCAATGAGCAGTTCTTC.

The chain carries TRBV11-1 and TRBJ1-1, with 7 bases lining up with TRBD1. CDR3 length: 13 residues. Looked up from germline, CDR1 is SGHAT and CDR2 is FQDESV (reference sequence). J gave up 6 bases and V 6 bases, and 7 bases lay outside the gene matches. The DNA for the CDR3 is TGTGCCAGCAGACCTACAGGGGACCCTGAAGCTTTCTTT. It translates to CASRPTGDPEAFF.

The rearrangement uses TRBV6-5 and TRBJ2-7, with 8 bases lining up with TRBD1. Germline values: CDR1 MNHEY, CDR2 SVGAGI. The CDR3 runs to 14 residues. The V and J ends lost 4 bases and 6 bases, in that order; junction bases with no gene match: 8. DNA for the CDR3: TGTGCCAGCAGTTCGAGTGACAGGGGCCCCGAGCAGTACTTC. This gives the protein CASSSSDRGPEQYF.

The chain joins TRBV4-1 to TRBJ1-5; D ambiguous. CDR3 size: 15 residues. The V end lost 0 bases, the J end lost 0 bases, and 6 bases lay between the germline ends. Germline assignment: CDR1 MGHRA and CDR2 YSYEKL. The CDR3 spells CASSQDWDSNQPQHF. CDR3 coding DNA: TGCGCCAGCAGCCAAGACTGGGATAGCAATCAGCCCCAGCATTTT.

V usage is TRBV5-4 and J usage is TRBJ2-3, with unresolved D. With 0 bases removed from V and 5 bases from J, the gap between germline ends came to 7 bases. The CDR3 is made up of 13 amino acids. Germline CDR1 reads SGHNT; CDR2 reads YYREEE (reference sequence). The DNA for the CDR3 is TGTGCCAGCAGCTTGGGGGGAAGAGATACGCAGTATTTT. This gives the protein CASSLGGRDTQYF.

The rearrangement links TRBV2 to TRBJ2-2; 8 nucleotides agree with TRBD1. The length of the CDR3 is 15 residues. V shed 4 bases and J 4 bases; nucleotides not matched to a gene: 5. The germline V gene encodes CDR1 SNHLY and CDR2 FYNNEI. In DNA, the CDR3 is TGTGCCAGCAGTGTAAACAGGGGGAGCACCGGGGAGCTGTTTTTT. This sequence encodes CASSVNRGSTGELFF.

This chain joins TRBV6-1 and TRBJ2-1; maybe TRBD2 (6 bases). The CDR3 is 12 amino acids. The V gene's germline CDR1 is MNHNS and CDR2 SASEGT. The ends were cut back, 3 bases at V and 8 bases at J, with 8 bases in the middle. The CDR3 reads CASSDRRDEQFF. The CDR3 DNA sequence: TGTGCCAGCAGTGATCGGAGGGATGAGCAGTTCTTC.

The chain couples TRBV7-9 to TRBJ1-2; maybe TRBD1 (6 bases). This CDR3 contains 17 residues. With 0 bases removed from V and 7 bases from J, the gap between germline ends came to 21 bases. Germline V lookup: CDR1 SEHNR, CDR2 FQNEAQ (reference sequence). CDR3 region: CASSLAGRGAQDAGYTF. The DNA for the CDR3 is TGTGCCAGCAGCTTAGCAGGTCGGGGGGCGCAGGATGCTGGCTACACCTTC.

The chain is built from TRBV6-1 and TRBJ2-3; weak D call: TRBD1 (5 bases). Germline V lookup: CDR1 MNHNS, CDR2 SASEGT. V lost 4 bases and J lost 1, with 9 bases in between. This CDR3 has 14 residues. Written as DNA, the CDR3 is TGTGCCAGCAGTGTTCAGGGCCGCACAGATACGCAGTATTTT. Protein sequence: CASSVQGRTDTQYF.

The rearrangement links TRBV7-8 to TRBJ1-2; D perhaps matches TRBD1 (5 bases). Germline loops: CDR1 SGHVS, CDR2 FQNEAQ. The CDR3 extends over 16 amino acids. The V gene lost 7 bases and the J gene lost 6 bases, with 24 bases spanning the gap. CDR3 region: CASTRTLGTGTDGYTF. The CDR3 nucleotides are TGTGCCAGCACTCGAACTCTGGGGACGGGGACGGATGGCTACACCTTC.

This clone was seen just once. The chain combines TRBV19 with TRBJ2-1; TRBD2 matches 12 bases. CDR3 length equals 14 residues. Unmatched junction bases numbered 6, after V lost 5 bases and J lost 10 bases. CDR1 is LNHDA and CDR2 is SQIVND in the germline V gene (reference sequence). CDR3 nucleotide sequence: TGTGCCAGTAGTTTGACTAGCGGGAGAGTCGAGCAGTTCTTC. Its translation is CASSLTSGRVEQFF.

This clone has just a few counts. The rearrangement uses TRBV18 and TRBJ1-3; D is undetermined. The V gene lost 2 bases and the J gene lost 3 bases, with 2 bases spanning the gap. This CDR3 region has 12 residues. Germline V gives CDR1 KGHSH, CDR2 LQKENI. The CDR3 nucleotides read TGTGCCAGCTCACCAGGTGGAAACACCATATATTTT. It codes for CASSPGGNTIYF.

This rearrangement joins TRBV9 to TRBJ1-4, with TRBD1 matching over 9 bases. In germline, CDR1 is SGDLS, CDR2 YYNGEE. CDR3 length: 14 amino acids. With V trimmed by 4 bases and J by 8 bases, 6 bases remained unmatched. The CDR3 is CASSPGQGWEKLFF. The CDR3 nucleotides are TGTGCCAGCAGCCCTGGACAGGGGTGGGAAAAACTGTTTTTT.